The 14 T cell receptor beta chains below were found in one sample sequenced in a study of cytomegalovirus exposure and HLA in healthy donors. PCR involved 60 Vbeta and 13 Jbeta primers. The table came from immunoSEQ multiplex PCR; TCRdb's copy has only in-frame clones and leaves some out. Among 98,000 or so clones listed, around 79% were seen once. The material sequenced was PBMCs. The receptors were sampled from a man between 60 and 75 years old in good health and CMV-seropositive.

This sequence joins TRBV28 and TRBJ1-1; 8 nucleotides agree with TRBD1. The V and J ends lost 8 bases and 1 base, in that order; junction bases with no gene match: 6. CDR1 and CDR2 from the germline V gene are MDHEN and SYDVKM. This CDR3 region has 14 residues. CDR3: CASVSTGGNTEAFF. In DNA form, the CDR3 reads TGTGCCAGCGTCTCCACAGGGGGGAACACTGAAGCTTTCTTT.

The chain carries TRBV7-6 and TRBJ2-1; 10 bases align to TRBD2. The CDR3 extends over 16 amino acids. Unmatched junction bases numbered 8, after V lost 3 bases and J lost 6 bases. CDR1 and CDR2 (germline): SGHVS, FNYEAQ. CDR3 loop: CASSLGKRGGGNEQFF. The CDR3 nucleotides are TGTGCCAGCAGCTTGGGTAAGCGGGGGGGCGGCAATGAGCAGTTCTTC.

There are a few counts of this clone. V usage is TRBV5-1 and J usage is TRBJ1-2, with 10 bases fitting TRBD1. Germline lookup yields CDR1 SGHRS and CDR2 YFSETQ. This CDR3 has 14 amino acids. With V trimmed by 5 bases and J by 8 bases, 9 bases remained unmatched. The CDR3 region is CASSGDRGVEGYTF. CDR3 sequence (DNA): TGCGCCAGCAGTGGGGACAGGGGTGTGGAAGGCTACACCTTC.

The chain is built from TRBV28 and TRBJ2-3, with 7 bases lining up with TRBD2. V gave up 0 bases and J gave up 0 bases; unmatched junction bases: 9. Germline assignment: CDR1 MDHEN and CDR2 SYDVKM. This CDR3 has 18 amino acids. The CDR3 nucleotides are TGTGCCAGCAGTTTATGGGGCGGGGGACCGAGCAGCACAGATACGCAGTATTTT. Its protein product is CASSLWGGGPSSTDTQYF.

The V gene is TRBV10-3, the J gene TRBJ2-3; D is possibly TRBD2 (7 bases). The CDR3 sequence is 15 residues long. Germline V gives CDR1 ENHRY, CDR2 SYGVKD. The V gene lost 3 bases and the J gene lost 3 bases, with 13 bases spanning the gap. CDR3 sequence (DNA): TGTGCCATCAGTGATGTGGGGGGGGCGACAGATACGCAGTATTTT. As protein: CAISDVGGATDTQYF.

The rearrangement joins TRBV5-8 to TRBJ2-1; 9 bases are a match to TRBD1. V lost 5 bases and J lost 6; bases outside the gene matches: 3. From germline, CDR1 is SGHTS and CDR2 YDEGEE. The CDR3 spans 13 residues. The CDR3 DNA reads as TGTGCCAGCAGAAGGACAGGGGTCAATGAGCAGTTCTTC. It yields the protein CASRRTGVNEQFF.

The gene calls are TRBV19 and TRBJ2-7, with TRBD1 identical over 9 bases. This CDR3 has 14 amino acids. The germline V gene encodes CDR1 LNHDA and CDR2 SQIVND (reference sequence). V lost 6 bases, J lost 2 bases, and 5 bases stayed unmatched. This chain's CDR3 is CASSRTGDAYEQYF. CDR3 bases: TGTGCCAGTAGCCGGACAGGGGACGCCTACGAGCAGTACTTC.

This chain links TRBV7-2 with TRBJ2-6; maybe TRBD1 (5 bases). CDR1 SGHTA and CDR2 FQGNSA come from the germline V gene. V was pared by 5 bases and J by 0 bases, with 14 bases between. CDR3 length equals 17 residues. CDR3 sequence reads: CASSRPQGYSGANVLTF. The DNA for the CDR3 is TGTGCCAGCAGCCGACCGCAGGGTTACTCTGGGGCCAACGTCCTGACTTTC.

This chain joins TRBV19 and TRBJ1-2, with a possible D match to TRBD1 (5 bases). The germline V gene encodes CDR1 LNHDA and CDR2 SQIVND (reference sequence). V gave up 5 bases and J gave up 4 bases, with 14 bases separating them. The CDR3 consists of 14 residues. CDR3 amino acids: CASSASGFPYGYTF. The CDR3 DNA is TGTGCCAGTAGTGCTTCAGGGTTCCCCTATGGCTACACCTTC.

V usage is TRBV30 and J usage is TRBJ2-7; 7 bases agree with TRBD1. Trimming removed 8 bases from V and 2 bases from J; junction bases left unmatched: 15. This CDR3 region has 15 residues. Germline CDR1 reads GTSNPN; CDR2 reads SVGIG (reference sequence). The CDR3 protein is CASSLPGQTTYEQYF. The DNA for the CDR3 is TGTGCCAGCAGCTTGCCGGGACAGACCACCTACGAGCAGTACTTC. Drawing the rest from reference TRBV30 and TRBJ2-7, the complete variable domain is SQTIHQWPATLVQPVGSPLSLECTVEGTSNPNLYWYRQAAGRGLQLLFYSVGIGQISSEVPQNLSASRPQDRQFILSSKKLLLSDSGFYLCASSLPGQTTYEQYFGPGTRLTVT.

Comment on this clone: Other DNA sequences of this sample code for an identical CDR3. The CDR3 DNA reads as TGTGCCAGCAGCTTAGAGGGGGAAGGGCAGCCCCAGCATTTT. This codes for CASSLEGEGQPQHF. The rearrangement links TRBV7-9 to TRBJ1-5, with a possible D match to TRBD1 (6 bases). Germline-derived CDR1 and CDR2 are SEHNR and FQNEAQ (reference sequence). The CDR3 has 14 amino acids. V lost 1 base to trimming and J lost 7 bases, with 11 bases between them.

The gene calls are TRBV18 and TRBJ1-2, with a possible D match to TRBD1 (5 bases). Germline assignment: CDR1 KGHSH and CDR2 LQKENI. This CDR3 contains 14 residues. With 3 bases removed from V and 1 base from J, the gap between germline ends came to 9 bases. The CDR3 spells CASSPTGLNYGYTF. In DNA form, the CDR3 reads TGTGCCAGCTCACCTACAGGCCTTAACTATGGCTACACCTTC.

J is TRBJ1-1 and V is TRBV7-9, with 8 bases matching TRBD1. Germline V lookup: CDR1 SEHNR, CDR2 FQNEAQ (reference sequence). The CDR3 covers 16 residues. The J segment lost 1 base and the V segment lost 5 bases, leaving 9 bases of the junction unmatched. This chain's CDR3 is CASSPPRGPSNTEAFF. In nucleotides, the CDR3 is TGTGCCAGCAGCCCCCCCAGGGGGCCCTCGAACACTGAAGCTTTCTTT.

The CDR3 protein is CASSLSGRSEAFF. CDR3 coding DNA: TGCGCCAGCAGCTTGTCGGGGAGGAGTGAAGCTTTCTTT. This chain uses TRBV5-1 with TRBJ1-1; unclear D gene. Germline CDR1 reads SGHRS; CDR2 reads YFSETQ. There are 13 residues in the CDR3. Trimming shortened V by 1 base and J by 7 bases, and 11 bases separated the two germline ends.